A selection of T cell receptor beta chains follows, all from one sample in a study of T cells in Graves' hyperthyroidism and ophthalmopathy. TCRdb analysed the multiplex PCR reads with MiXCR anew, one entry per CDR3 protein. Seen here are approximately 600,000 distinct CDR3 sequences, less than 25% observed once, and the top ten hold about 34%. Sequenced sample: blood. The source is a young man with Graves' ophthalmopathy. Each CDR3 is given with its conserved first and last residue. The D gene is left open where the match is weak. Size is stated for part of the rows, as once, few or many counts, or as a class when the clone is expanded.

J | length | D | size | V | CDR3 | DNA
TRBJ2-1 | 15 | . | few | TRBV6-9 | CASLKCGNSENEQFF | TGTGCCAGCTTAAAGTGCGGGAACTCGGAGAATGAGCAGTTCTTC
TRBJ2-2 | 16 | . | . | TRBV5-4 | CASSLAPAGNTGELFF | TGTGCCAGCAGCTTGGCTCCAGCGGGTAACACCGGGGAGCTGTTTTTT
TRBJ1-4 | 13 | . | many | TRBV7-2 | CASSLYLDEKLFF | TGTGCCAGCAGTCTCTATCTGGATGAAAAACTGTTTTTT
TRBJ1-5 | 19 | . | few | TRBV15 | CATSRDPRGGLISNQPQHF | TGTGCCACCAGCAGAGATCCTAGGGGAGGCCTAATTTCCAATCAGCCCCAGCATTTT
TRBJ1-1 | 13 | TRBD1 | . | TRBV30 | CAWAGQTNTEAFF | TGTGCCTGGGCGGGACAGACGAACACTGAAGCTTTCTTT
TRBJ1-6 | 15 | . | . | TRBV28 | CASSPRAPRGSPLHF | TGTGCCAGCAGTCCCCGGGCCCCCCGAGGATCACCCCTCCACTTT
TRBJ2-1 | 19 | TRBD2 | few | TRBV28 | CASSFLGARLAGNYNEQFF | TGTGCCAGCAGTTTCCTGGGGGCGAGACTAGCGGGGAACTACAATGAGCAGTTCTTC
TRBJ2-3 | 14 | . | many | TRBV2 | CASMFKGRGDTQYF | TGTGCCAGCATGTTTAAAGGGAGAGGAGATACGCAGTATTTT
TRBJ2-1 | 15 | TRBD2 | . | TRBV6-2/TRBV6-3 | CASREPGLAGNEQFF | TGTGCCAGCAGGGAGCCGGGACTAGCGGGCAATGAGCAGTTCTTC
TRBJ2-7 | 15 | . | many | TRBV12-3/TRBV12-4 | CASSPGPWASYEQYF | TGTGCCAGCAGTCCCGGGCCCTGGGCCTCCTACGAGCAGTACTTC
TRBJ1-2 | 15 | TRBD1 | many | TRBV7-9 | CASSLYRGQDYGYTF | TGTGCCAGCAGCCTCTACAGGGGGCAGGACTATGGCTACACCTTC
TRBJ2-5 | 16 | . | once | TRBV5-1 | CASSLAGRGGSETQYF | TGCGCCAGCAGCTTGGCTGGCAGGGGCGGATCAGAGACCCAGTACTTC
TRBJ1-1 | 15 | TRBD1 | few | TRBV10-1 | CASSARTGVNTEAFF | TGCGCCAGCAGTGCCCGGACAGGGGTGAACACTGAAGCTTTCTTT
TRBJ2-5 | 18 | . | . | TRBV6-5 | CASSYVTLGEGQKETQYF | TGTGCCAGCAGTTACGTTACTCTTGGGGAAGGACAAAAGGAGACCCAGTACTTC
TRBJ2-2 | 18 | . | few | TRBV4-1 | CASSQYETSVLDTGELFF | TGCGCCAGCAGCCAATATGAGACTAGTGTGCTGGACACCGGGGAGCTGTTTTTT
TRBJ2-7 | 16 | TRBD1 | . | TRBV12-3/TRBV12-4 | CAIYHPRDRLGNEQYF | TGTGCGATCTACCACCCTAGGGACAGGCTGGGGAACGAGCAGTACTTC
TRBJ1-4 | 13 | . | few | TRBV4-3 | CASSQERGEKLFF | TGCGCCAGCAGCCAAGAACGGGGCGAAAAACTGTTTTTT
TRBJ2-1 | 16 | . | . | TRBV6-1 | CASSKGWPGSYNEQFF | TGTGCCAGCAGTAAGGGTTGGCCGGGGTCGTACAATGAGCAGTTCTTC
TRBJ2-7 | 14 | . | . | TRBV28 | CASSRGTDPYEQYF | TGTGCCAGCAGCCGCGGGACGGACCCCTACGAGCAGTACTTC
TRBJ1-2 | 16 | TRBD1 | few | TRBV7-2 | CASSQNRDSSNYGYTF | TGTGCCAGCAGCCAGAACCGGGACAGCTCAAACTATGGCTACACCTTC
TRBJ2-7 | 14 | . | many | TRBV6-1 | CASSPRDGRIEQYF | TGTGCCAGCAGTCCCCGGGACGGAAGGATCGAGCAGTACTTC
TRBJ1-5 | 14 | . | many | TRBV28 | CASSLRGGGQPQHF | TGTGCCAGCAGCTTACGGGGGGGAGGTCAGCCCCAGCATTTT
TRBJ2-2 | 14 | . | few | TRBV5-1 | CASSLVTNTGELFF | TGCGCCAGCAGCTTGGTCACGAACACCGGGGAGCTGTTTTTT
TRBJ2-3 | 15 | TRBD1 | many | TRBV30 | CAWSGTGASTDTQYF | TGTGCCTGGTCCGGGACAGGGGCTAGCACAGATACGCAGTATTTT
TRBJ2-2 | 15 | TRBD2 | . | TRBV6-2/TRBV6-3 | CASSVSGINTGELFF | TGTGCCAGCAGCGTTAGCGGGATCAACACCGGGGAGCTGTTTTTT
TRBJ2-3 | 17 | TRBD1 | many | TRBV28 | CASSLFQGTDRTDTQYF | TGTGCCAGCAGTTTATTCCAGGGGACAGACCGCACAGATACGCAGTATTTT
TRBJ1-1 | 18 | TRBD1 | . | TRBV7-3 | CASSLRGDRGRMNTEAFF | TGTGCCAGCAGCTTAAGGGGGGACAGGGGGCGAATGAACACTGAAGCTTTCTTT
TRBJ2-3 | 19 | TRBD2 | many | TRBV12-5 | CASGILRWRLAGHTDTQYF | TGTGCTAGTGGTATCCTTAGATGGAGACTAGCGGGACACACAGATACGCAGTATTTT
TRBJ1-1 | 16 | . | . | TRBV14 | CASSRSGLKRSTEAFF | TGTGCCAGCAGCCGGTCGGGACTCAAAAGAAGCACTGAAGCTTTCTTT
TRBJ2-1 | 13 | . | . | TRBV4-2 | CASSPDSNNEQFF | TGTGCCAGCAGCCCGGACAGCAACAATGAGCAGTTCTTC
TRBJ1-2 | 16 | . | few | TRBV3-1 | CASSQDIGRANYGHTF | TGTGCCAGCAGCCAAGATATCGGCAGAGCTAACTATGGCCACACCTTC
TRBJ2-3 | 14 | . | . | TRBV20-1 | CSARDMQGPDTQYF | TGCAGTGCTAGAGATATGCAGGGTCCAGATACGCAGTATTTT
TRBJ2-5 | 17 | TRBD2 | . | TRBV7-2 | CASSLALAGGVGETQYF | TGTGCCAGCAGCTTAGCTCTAGCGGGAGGGGTTGGGGAGACCCAGTACTTC
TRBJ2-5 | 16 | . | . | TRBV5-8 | CASTVGEGAIQETQYF | TGTGCCAGCACCGTGGGGGAGGGGGCGATCCAAGAGACCCAGTACTTC
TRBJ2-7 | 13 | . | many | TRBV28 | CASHGQGSYEQYF | TGTGCCAGCCATGGCCAGGGCTCCTACGAGCAGTACTTC
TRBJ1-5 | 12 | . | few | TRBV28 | CASGAGIQPQHF | TGTGCCAGCGGTGCAGGGATCCAGCCCCAGCATTTT
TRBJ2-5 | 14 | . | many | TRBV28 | CASSLNLFQETQYF | TGTGCCAGCAGTTTGAATCTCTTCCAGGAGACCCAGTACTTC
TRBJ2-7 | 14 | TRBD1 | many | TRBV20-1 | CSARDVGQGYEQYF | TGCAGTGCTAGAGATGTCGGACAGGGCTACGAGCAGTACTTC
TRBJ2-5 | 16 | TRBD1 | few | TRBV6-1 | CASSYGTGPRQETQYF | TGTGCCAGCAGCTACGGGACAGGGCCTCGCCAAGAGACCCAGTACTTC
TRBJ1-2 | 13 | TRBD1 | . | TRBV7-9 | CASIADRAYGYTF | TGTGCCAGCATCGCGGACAGGGCCTATGGCTACACCTTC
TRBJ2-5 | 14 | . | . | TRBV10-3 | CAISGVGSQETQYF | TGTGCCATCAGTGGTGTCGGGAGCCAAGAGACCCAGTACTTC
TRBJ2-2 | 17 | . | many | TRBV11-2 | CASSPFRGEGLTGELFF | TGTGCCAGCAGCCCCTTCCGCGGCGAAGGTCTCACCGGGGAGCTGTTTTTT